This is a list of T cell receptor beta chains from one sample in a study of response to subunit inactivated influenza vaccine. A single record per CDR3 protein comes from TCRdb applying MiXCR to the RT-PCR reads. The sample consists of about 700,000 distinct CDR3 sequences, less than 15% of them appearing once. The sample in question was PBMCs from blood, obtained 14 to 15 days before vaccination. Every receptor here comes from a man aged 50-60 years who received an inactivated influenza vaccine. CDR3s include the opening cysteine and the closing phenylalanine or tryptophan. The order of the fields is clone size, J gene, D gene, V gene, CDR3 protein, CDR3 DNA. A D gene is named only where the DNA matches it firmly. Clone size appears in some rows only: once, few, many, or a class for an expanded clone.

abundance: .
j_gene: TRBJ2-2
d_gene: .
v_gene: TRBV6-2/TRBV6-3
CDR3aa: CASSYPGWVELGELFF
CDR3nt: TGTGCCAGCAGTTACCCTGGTTGGGTGGAACTCGGGGAGCTGTTTTTT

abundance: few
j_gene: TRBJ2-1
d_gene: .
v_gene: TRBV20-1
CDR3aa: CSARDLGGLRNEQFF
CDR3nt: TGCAGTGCTAGAGATCTAGGCGGGCTAAGGAATGAGCAGTTCTTC

abundance: few
j_gene: TRBJ2-7
d_gene: TRBD2
v_gene: TRBV6-2/TRBV6-3
CDR3aa: CASSYSGTRNEQYF
CDR3nt: TGTGCCAGCAGTTACTCCGGGACTAGGAACGAGCAGTACTTC

abundance: .
j_gene: TRBJ2-7
d_gene: TRBD2
v_gene: TRBV20-1
CDR3aa: CSARLANTYEQYF
CDR3nt: TGCAGTGCCCGACTAGCTAATACCTACGAGCAGTACTTC

abundance: .
j_gene: TRBJ2-5
d_gene: .
v_gene: TRBV4-1
CDR3aa: CASSNQGRSETQYF
CDR3nt: TGCGCCAGCAGCAACCAGGGGCGTTCAGAGACCCAGTACTTC

abundance: .
j_gene: TRBJ2-1
d_gene: .
v_gene: TRBV12-3/TRBV12-4
CDR3aa: CASTEGAYNEQFF
CDR3nt: TGTGCCAGCACCGAGGGGGCCTACAATGAGCAGTTCTTC

abundance: many
j_gene: TRBJ2-5
d_gene: .
v_gene: TRBV7-2
CDR3aa: CASSLAGGYQETQYF
CDR3nt: TGTGCCAGCAGCTTAGCTGGGGGGTACCAAGAGACCCAGTACTTC

abundance: few
j_gene: TRBJ2-1
d_gene: TRBD2
v_gene: TRBV20-1
CDR3aa: CSADLSGIVEQFF
CDR3nt: TGCAGTGCTGACCTTAGCGGGATAGTTGAGCAGTTCTTC

abundance: few
j_gene: TRBJ2-2
d_gene: .
v_gene: TRBV3-1
CDR3aa: CASSQVLGSGLNTGELFF
CDR3nt: TGTGCCAGCAGCCAAGTCTTAGGTAGCGGACTGAACACCGGGGAGCTGTTTTTT

abundance: .
j_gene: TRBJ2-1
d_gene: .
v_gene: TRBV24-1
CDR3aa: CATSDHNEQFF
CDR3nt: TGTGCCACCAGTGATCACAATGAGCAGTTCTTC

abundance: few
j_gene: TRBJ2-7
d_gene: .
v_gene: TRBV20-1
CDR3aa: CSADLVGPTVSSYEQYF
CDR3nt: TGCAGTGCCGACTTAGTGGGCCCGACAGTCAGCTCCTACGAGCAGTACTTC

abundance: few
j_gene: TRBJ1-1
d_gene: .
v_gene: TRBV10-3
CDR3aa: CATLRQAMNTEAFF
CDR3nt: TGTGCCACCTTAAGACAGGCCATGAACACTGAAGCTTTCTTT

abundance: few
j_gene: TRBJ2-5
d_gene: .
v_gene: TRBV7-9
CDR3aa: CASSQDPERETQYF
CDR3nt: TGTGCCAGCAGCCAAGACCCGGAAAGGGAGACCCAGTACTTC

abundance: .
j_gene: TRBJ2-5
d_gene: .
v_gene: TRBV29-1
CDR3aa: CSVEKGETQYF
CDR3nt: TGCAGCGTTGAAAAAGGAGAGACCCAGTACTTC

abundance: .
j_gene: TRBJ1-1
d_gene: .
v_gene: TRBV12-3/TRBV12-4
CDR3aa: CASSLAATWNTEAFF
CDR3nt: TGTGCCAGCAGTTTAGCGGCAACTTGGAACACTGAAGCTTTCTTT

abundance: few
j_gene: TRBJ2-7
d_gene: .
v_gene: TRBV6-1
CDR3aa: CASSPLRRPYSYEQYF
CDR3nt: TGTGCCAGCAGTCCTCTCCGCAGACCTTACTCCTACGAGCAGTACTTC

abundance: few
j_gene: TRBJ2-3
d_gene: TRBD2
v_gene: TRBV10-1
CDR3aa: CASSESGRLAGGTDTQYF
CDR3nt: TGCGCCAGCAGTGAGTCGGGGAGACTAGCGGGGGGCACAGATACGCAGTATTTT

abundance: few
j_gene: TRBJ2-7
d_gene: .
v_gene: TRBV29-1
CDR3aa: CSVVTQGSSYEQYF
CDR3nt: TGCAGCGTCGTAACGCAGGGGTCCTCCTACGAGCAGTACTTC

abundance: few
j_gene: TRBJ2-7
d_gene: .
v_gene: TRBV20-1
CDR3aa: CSAPKSYEQYF
CDR3nt: TGCAGTGCCCCGAAGTCCTACGAGCAGTACTTC

abundance: .
j_gene: TRBJ1-1
d_gene: .
v_gene: TRBV12-3/TRBV12-4
CDR3aa: CASTSNSGRTEAFF
CDR3nt: TGTGCCAGCACCAGCAATTCAGGGAGGACTGAAGCTTTCTTT

abundance: .
j_gene: TRBJ1-4
d_gene: .
v_gene: TRBV4-3
CDR3aa: CASSAQGGGGEKLFF
CDR3nt: TGCGCCAGCAGCGCACAGGGCGGAGGAGGTGAAAAACTGTTTTTT

abundance: few
j_gene: TRBJ2-5
d_gene: .
v_gene: TRBV14
CDR3aa: CASSQKGRRGAETQYF
CDR3nt: TGTGCCAGCAGCCAAAAGGGTAGAAGGGGGGCTGAGACCCAGTACTTC